The source of this TCR beta chain is a study of T cells in Graves' hyperthyroidism and ophthalmopathy. Across the whole study: Peripheral blood specimens were obtained at initial diagnosis, prior to any treatment.

Germline CDR1 is SGHAT and CDR2 is FQDESV (reference sequence). The CDR3 length is 14 residues. Authors of the study amplified TCR beta CDR3 regions from RNA transcripts. During a first-round RT-PCR of the TCR CDR3, the HTBI primer set was used. MiXCR, applied by TCRdb to the multiplex PCR reads, yields one record per CDR3 protein. The sample includes 490,000 or so distinct CDR3 sequences, more than 15% of them seen just once. This clonotype was observed a handful of times. V is TRBV11-1 and J is TRBJ2-5; 8 bases are a match to TRBD1. Judging by the DNA end, TRBJ2-1 fits better; the J call may be wrong. The clonotype was recovered from a woman in her 30s with Graves' ophthalmopathy. The sequenced sample was blood. This chain's CDR3 is CASSYDRGRETQFF. Here the CDR3 DNA reads TGTGCCAGCAGCTACGACAGGGGACGAGAGACCCAGTTCTTC.